This TCR beta chain is drawn from a study of T cell repertoires in cytomegalovirus infection. This CDR3 region has 14 residues. V was pared by 0 bases and J by 3 bases, with 1 base of the junction left unmatched. Germline CDR1 reads SGDLS; CDR2 reads YYNGEE. About this clonotype: Antigen: not known.

TCRdb recomputed calls from the reads with MiXCR, one row per CDR3 protein. The table records around 900,000 distinct CDR3 sequences, around a third of them present only once. The rearrangement uses TRBV9 and TRBJ2-5; 8 nucleotides line up with TRBD1. The sequences come from cultured CD8+ T cells from PBMCs, collected from culture after CMV antigen stimulation. The clonotype was recovered from a human donor in good health (CMV status not recorded). Some clones in this sample may be carry-over from other donors' samples. DNA for the CDR3: TGTGCCAGCAGCGTAGAGGACAGGGAAGAGACCCAGTACTTC. Its translation is CASSVEDREETQYF.